The 30 T cell receptor beta chains below were found in one sample sequenced in a study of cytomegalovirus exposure and HLA in healthy donors. Researchers ran the PCR with 60 Vbeta and 13 Jbeta primers. Assay used: immunoSEQ multiplex PCR; TCRdb lists only in-frame clones, some missing. Recorded here are about 74,000 clones; the top ten clones represent roughly 8%. The sequenced sample consisted of PBMCs. These receptors were obtained from a female donor in good health and CMV-seropositive.

V usage is TRBV5-6 and J usage is TRBJ2-1, with TRBD2 as a possible D gene (5 bases). The CDR3 is 12 residues long. The germline V gene encodes CDR1 SGHDT and CDR2 YYEEEE. V lost 4 bases to trimming and J lost 7 bases, with 9 bases between them. The CDR3 loop reads CASSRTGNEQFF. In DNA form, the CDR3 reads TGTGCCAGCAGCCGGACGGGGAATGAGCAGTTCTTC.

The gene calls are TRBV7-9 and TRBJ2-1, with 11 bases identical to TRBD2. V dropped 5 bases and J dropped 6; count of bases not matched to a gene: 15. The CDR3 loop spans 18 amino acids. Germline CDR1 reads SEHNR; CDR2 reads FQNEAQ (reference sequence). The chain's CDR3 is CASSPGTSGRFIANEQFF. Here the CDR3 DNA reads TGTGCCAGCAGCCCAGGGACTAGCGGACGTTTTATCGCCAATGAGCAGTTCTTC.

V usage is TRBV11-2 and J usage is TRBJ1-1; 7 bases match TRBD1. Germline CDR1 SGHAT, CDR2 FQNNGV. V shed 1 base and J 4 bases; nucleotides not matched to a gene: 3. This CDR3 is built from 14 residues. The chain's CDR3 is CASSLGTGRTEAFF. In nucleotides, the CDR3 is TGTGCCAGCAGCTTAGGGACAGGTCGCACTGAAGCTTTCTTT. Using reference TRBV11-2 and TRBJ1-1 for the parts outside the CDR3, the full variable domain is EAGVAQSPRYKIIEKRQSVAFWCNPISGHATLYWYQQILGQGPKLLIQFQNNGVVDDSQLPKDRFSAERLKGVDSTLKIQPAKLEDSAVYLCASSLGTGRTEAFFGQGTRLTVV.

This chain joins TRBV5-4 and TRBJ1-2; D is ambiguous. The germline V gene has CDR1 SGHNT and CDR2 YYREEE (reference sequence). The CDR3 is 12 residues long. Trimming removed 5 bases from V and 6 bases from J, with 11 bases in between. CDR3: CASSRPGDGYTF. Here the CDR3 DNA reads TGTGCCAGCAGTCGCCCTGGAGATGGCTACACCTTC.

This chain links TRBV11-2 with TRBJ2-5; TRBD2 aligns across 15 bases. Germline V CDR1 and CDR2: SGHAT, FQNNGV. The CDR3 is made up of 18 amino acids. The V segment lost 2 bases and the J segment 4 bases; nucleotides outside the gene matches: 8. The CDR3 DNA reads TGTGCCAGCAGCTTACCCTGGACTAGCGGGAGGGGTTTAGAGACCCAGTACTTC. Protein product: CASSLPWTSGRGLETQYF.

This chain joins TRBV29-1 and TRBJ2-7; 7 positions match TRBD1. V trimming: 7 bases; J trimming: 2 bases; junction bases outside the gene matches: 8. The germline V gene has CDR1 SQVTM and CDR2 ANQGSEA. The CDR3 runs 13 residues. CDR3 amino acids: CSAEAGGPYEQYF. CDR3 in DNA: TGCAGCGCCGAGGCAGGGGGTCCCTACGAGCAGTACTTC.

The genes are TRBV5-1 and TRBJ2-2; 10 bases match TRBD2. CDR3 length equals 14 residues. The ends lost 7 bases at V and 2 bases at J; junction bases unmatched: 2. CDR1 SGHRS and CDR2 YFSETQ come from the germline V gene. Here the CDR3 reads CASQREGNTGELFF. DNA for the CDR3: TGCGCCAGCCAGCGGGAGGGTAACACCGGGGAGCTGTTTTTT.

The rearrangement joins TRBV6-1 to TRBJ1-4; TRBD1 aligns across 9 bases. V trimming: 3 bases; J trimming: 7 bases; junction bases outside the gene matches: 3. The germline CDR1 and CDR2 sequences are MNHNS and SASEGT. This CDR3 region has 14 residues. The CDR3 spells CASSDGTGIEKLFF. CDR3 in DNA: TGTGCCAGCAGTGACGGGACAGGGATTGAAAAACTGTTTTTT.

The gene calls are TRBV25-1 and TRBJ2-7, with 8 bases that match TRBD2. V dropped 3 bases and J dropped 2; count of bases not matched to a gene: 12. The CDR3 has 17 residues. Per germline, CDR1 MGHDK and CDR2 SYGVNS. CDR3 DNA sequence: TGTGCCAGCAGTGATCCTTTAGCGGGGCAACAGGCCTACGAGCAGTACTTC. It is translated as CASSDPLAGQQAYEQYF.

V is TRBV11-2 and J is TRBJ2-3; TRBD2 agrees at 9 bases. This CDR3 is 14 amino acids long. Germline V CDR1 and CDR2: SGHAT, FQNNGV. The V segment lost 6 bases and the J segment 2 bases; nucleotides outside the gene matches: 3. The CDR3 reads CASRRLADTDTQYF. DNA for the CDR3: TGTGCCAGCAGACGACTAGCGGACACAGATACGCAGTATTTT.

The rearrangement links TRBV30 to TRBJ2-1; a weak D match, TRBD1 (6 bases). Trimming left V 0 bases short and J 4 bases short, with 19 bases between. CDR3 length: 17 residues. Germline V gives CDR1 GTSNPN, CDR2 SVGIG (reference sequence). The CDR3 nucleotides read TGTGCCTGGAGTGTACAAGGGGGACGTAAACGATACAATGAGCAGTTCTTC. It yields the protein CAWSVQGGRKRYNEQFF. Drawing the rest from reference TRBV30 and TRBJ2-1, the complete variable domain is SQTIHQWPATLVQPVGSPLSLECTVEGTSNPNLYWYRQAAGRGLQLLFYSVGIGQISSEVPQNLSASRPQDRQFILSSKKLLLSDSGFYLCAWSVQGGRKRYNEQFFGPGTRLTVL.

V is TRBV9 and J is TRBJ2-3; 13 bases fit TRBD2. The junction had 11 bases not matched to a gene; V was cut back by 4 bases and J by 6 bases. Germline CDR1 is SGDLS and CDR2 is YYNGEE. The CDR3 is 17 residues long. CDR3 sequence reads: CASSLTTSGGTGDTQYF. The CDR3 nucleotides are TGTGCCAGCAGCTTAACGACTAGCGGGGGGACGGGCGATACGCAGTATTTT.

The chain combines TRBV6-1 with TRBJ1-5; D gene unclear. Germline V gene sequence: CDR1 MNHNS, CDR2 SASEGT. Trimming took off 7 bases at V and 4 bases at J, with 11 bases between the two ends. The CDR3 runs 13 residues. The CDR3 DNA sequence: TGTGCCAGCACGGACTGGGAAAATCAGCCCCAGCATTTT. Encoded protein: CASTDWENQPQHF.

The rearrangement links TRBV29-1 to TRBJ1-1, with 9 bases lining up with TRBD1. The J segment lost 3 bases and the V segment lost 7 bases, leaving 0 bases of the junction unmatched. This CDR3 comprises 11 residues. Germline V gene data show CDR1 as SQVTM and CDR2 as ANQGSEA. The DNA of the CDR3 is TGCAGCGGGGACAGGGACACTGAAGCTTTCTTT. This encodes CSGDRDTEAFF.

V usage is TRBV7-9 and J usage is TRBJ2-1, with TRBD2 matching over 8 bases. This CDR3 comprises 18 residues. CDR1 is SEHNR, CDR2 FQNEAQ, per germline (reference sequence). Trimming took 5 bases from V and 1 from J; bases not matched to a gene: 13. The CDR3 loop is CASSRPRGGRSSYNEQFF. DNA for the CDR3: TGTGCCAGCAGCCGCCCTCGGGGCGGGAGGTCGTCCTACAATGAGCAGTTCTTC.

The V and J genes are TRBV7-6 and TRBJ2-1, with TRBD2 matching over 9 bases. V was pared by 3 bases and J by 5 bases, with 5 bases of the junction left unmatched. This CDR3 is built from 15 residues. Germline V CDR1 and CDR2: SGHVS, FNYEAQ. The CDR3 here is CASSLDSGSHNEQFF. CDR3 nucleotide sequence: TGTGCCAGCAGCTTGGATAGCGGGAGCCACAATGAGCAGTTCTTC.

The genes are TRBV10-1 and TRBJ2-7, with TRBD2 identical over 11 bases. The junction had 9 bases not matched to a gene; V was cut back by 2 bases and J by 3 bases. The CDR3 runs 17 residues. Germline CDR1 is WNHNN and CDR2 is SYGVQD (reference sequence). The CDR3 loop is CASSEGLAGQTGYEQYF. In DNA form, the CDR3 reads TGCGCCAGCAGTGAGGGACTAGCGGGTCAGACAGGCTACGAGCAGTACTTC.

V and J are TRBV5-4 and TRBJ1-2; D remains ambiguous. There are 14 residues in the CDR3. V lost 4 bases, J lost 2 bases, and 12 bases lay in between. The germline V gene has CDR1 SGHNT and CDR2 YYREEE (reference sequence). The CDR3, as DNA: TGTGCCAGCAGCCACTTGACAAGCAACTATGGCTACACCTTC. Its protein product is CASSHLTSNYGYTF.

The chain links TRBV7-9 to TRBJ2-3, with 12 bases identical to TRBD2. The ends lost 1 base at V and 4 bases at J; junction bases unmatched: 3. Germline V gene lookup returns CDR1 SEHNR and CDR2 FQNEAQ (reference sequence). The CDR3 runs to 16 residues. CDR3: CASSLGLAGGADTQYF. DNA for the CDR3: TGTGCCAGCAGCTTAGGGCTAGCGGGAGGGGCAGATACGCAGTATTTT.

This chain links TRBV27 with TRBJ2-3, with a possible D match to TRBD1 (6 bases). V gave up 5 bases and J gave up 0 bases, with 15 bases separating them. CDR3 size: 16 residues. CDR1 is MNHEY and CDR2 is SMNVEV in the germline V gene (reference sequence). CDR3 loop: CASSVQGSLSTDTQYF. DNA for the CDR3: TGTGCCAGCAGTGTACAGGGATCACTTAGCACAGATACGCAGTATTTT.

The chain couples TRBV19 to TRBJ1-1, with D uncertain. The CDR3 sequence is 16 residues long. V lost 3 bases and J 1 base, leaving 15 bases between the germline ends. CDR1 LNHDA and CDR2 SQIVND come from the germline V gene (reference sequence). CDR3 in DNA: TGTGCCAGTAGTATCACCGCGCAACCCACGAACACTGAAGCTTTCTTT. Amino acids: CASSITAQPTNTEAFF.

The gene calls are TRBV18 and TRBJ2-3; D is undetermined. V lost 4 bases to trimming and J lost 3 bases, with 14 bases between them. Germline CDR1 KGHSH, CDR2 LQKENI. The CDR3 is 15 amino acids. The CDR3 DNA sequence: TGTGCCAGCTCACTAGACTGGAGTCATACAGATACGCAGTATTTT. It codes for CASSLDWSHTDTQYF.

The chain joins TRBV4-1 to TRBJ1-4; weak D call: TRBD1 (5 bases). The CDR3 spans 17 residues. Germline V gives CDR1 MGHRA, CDR2 YSYEKL. Between the trimmed V and J ends, which lost 1 base and 8 bases, there was a span of 20 bases. CDR3 amino acids: CASSQARGTEVGEKLFF. CDR3 nucleotides: TGCGCCAGCAGCCAAGCTCGGGGGACGGAGGTTGGCGAAAAACTGTTTTTT.

The gene calls are TRBV7-2 and TRBJ2-2; 10 bases are shared with TRBD2. J lost 3 bases, V lost 4 bases, and 11 bases had no gene match. The germline V gene encodes CDR1 SGHTA and CDR2 FQGNSA. The CDR3 has 18 amino acids. The DNA for the CDR3 is TGTGCCAGCAGCTCGCGAGGTAGCGGGAGGATTTACACCGGGGAGCTGTTTTTT. Protein: CASSSRGSGRIYTGELFF.

The chain uses TRBV30 and TRBJ2-3, with 7 bases matching TRBD2. V was clipped by 0 bases and J by 0 bases; unmatched bases: 6. CDR3 length: 16 residues. Germline V gives CDR1 GTSNPN, CDR2 SVGIG (reference sequence). CDR3 in DNA: TGTGCCTGGAGTGTTGGGGGAGGGCTAAGCACAGATACGCAGTATTTT. Translation gives CAWSVGGGLSTDTQYF.

This chain connects TRBV5-4 to TRBJ1-2, with 8 bases fitting TRBD1. This CDR3 is 14 amino acids long. Germline CDR1 reads SGHNT; CDR2 reads YYREEE (reference sequence). Trimming cost V 4 bases and J 7 bases; bases outside gene matches: 9. CDR3 sequence reads: CASSAPQGVGGYTF. CDR3 coding DNA: TGTGCCAGCAGCGCCCCACAGGGGGTGGGTGGCTACACCTTC.

In regard to this clone: A junction boundary mismatches the germline segment, possibly from a read error. The V and J genes are TRBV19 and TRBJ2-7; 11 nucleotides agree with TRBD2. This CDR3 spans 15 amino acids. Germline-derived CDR1 and CDR2 are LNHDA and SQIVND (reference sequence). CDR3 DNA: TGTGCCGGTAGACCCACTAGCGGGAGAGCCTACGAGCAGTACTTC. It specifies CAGRPTSGRAYEQYF.

The V gene is TRBV7-9, the J gene TRBJ2-2; 8 nucleotides match TRBD1. CDR1 is SEHNR, CDR2 FQNEAQ, per germline (reference sequence). The trim removed 1 base at V and 3 bases at J, leaving 7 bases unmatched. CDR3 length: 17 amino acids. The DNA for the CDR3 is TGTGCCAGCAGCTTAGGAGGGGGACAGGAGTACACCGGGGAGCTGTTTTTT. Translating gives CASSLGGGQEYTGELFF.

The rearrangement joins TRBV18 to TRBJ1-4; TRBD1 is a possible D gene (5 bases). V was trimmed by 2 bases and J by 7 bases, leaving 11 bases between them. The CDR3 loop spans 14 amino acids. The germline CDR1 and CDR2 sequences are KGHSH and LQKENI. CDR3 region: CASSPGAAAEKLFF. In DNA, the CDR3 is TGTGCCAGCTCACCAGGGGCCGCAGCTGAAAAACTGTTTTTT.

The rearrangement links TRBV14 to TRBJ2-2, with a possible D match to TRBD2 (5 bases). V dropped 0 bases and J dropped 4 bases, with 15 bases sitting between them. The germline CDR1 and CDR2 sequences are SGHDN and FVKESK. The CDR3 spans 17 residues. The CDR3 coding sequence is TGTGCCAGCAGCCAAGAATCGGGATTCCTATTCACCGGGGAGCTGTTTTTT. Amino acids: CASSQESGFLFTGELFF.